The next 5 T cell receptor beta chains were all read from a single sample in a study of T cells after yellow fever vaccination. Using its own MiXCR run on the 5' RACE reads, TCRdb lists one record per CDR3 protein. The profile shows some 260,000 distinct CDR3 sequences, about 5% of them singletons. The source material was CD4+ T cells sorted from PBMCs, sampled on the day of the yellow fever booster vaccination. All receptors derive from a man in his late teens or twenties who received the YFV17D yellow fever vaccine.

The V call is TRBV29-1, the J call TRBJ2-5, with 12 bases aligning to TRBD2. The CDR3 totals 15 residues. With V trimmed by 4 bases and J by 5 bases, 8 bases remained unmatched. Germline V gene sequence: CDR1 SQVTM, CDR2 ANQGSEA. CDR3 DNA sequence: TGCAGCGTTGGGCTAGCGGGGGGGCTAGGGGAGACCCAGTACTTC. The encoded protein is CSVGLAGGLGETQYF.

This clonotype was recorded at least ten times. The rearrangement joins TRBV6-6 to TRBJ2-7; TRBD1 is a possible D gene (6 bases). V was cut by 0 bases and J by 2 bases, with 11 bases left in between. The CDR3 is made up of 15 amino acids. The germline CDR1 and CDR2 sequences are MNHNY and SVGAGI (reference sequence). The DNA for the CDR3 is TGTGCCAGCAGTTACTCGCTCCAGGGGACCTACGAGCAGTACGTC. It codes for CASSYSLQGTYEQYV.

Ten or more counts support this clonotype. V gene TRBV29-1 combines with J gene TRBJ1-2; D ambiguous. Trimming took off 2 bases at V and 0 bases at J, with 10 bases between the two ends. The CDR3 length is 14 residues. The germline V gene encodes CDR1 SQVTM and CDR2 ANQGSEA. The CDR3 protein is CSVEQGVANYGYTF. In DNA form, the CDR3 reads TGCAGCGTTGAACAAGGAGTTGCTAACTATGGCTACACCTTC. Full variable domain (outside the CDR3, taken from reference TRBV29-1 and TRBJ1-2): SAVISQKPSRDICQRGTSLTIQCQVDSQVTMMFWYRQQPGQSLTLIATANQGSEATYESGFVIDKFPISRPNLTFSTLTVSNMSPEDSSIYLCSVEQGVANYGYTFGSGTRLTVV.

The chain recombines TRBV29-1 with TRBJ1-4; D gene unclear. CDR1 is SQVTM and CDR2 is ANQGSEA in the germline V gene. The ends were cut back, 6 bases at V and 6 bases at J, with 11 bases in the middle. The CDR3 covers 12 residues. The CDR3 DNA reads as TGCAGCGTCCTAGATAGGCATGAAAAACTGTTTTTT. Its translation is CSVLDRHEKLFF.

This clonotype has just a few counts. The chain's CDR3 is CASSDRGQGAPYEQYF. CDR3 in DNA: TGTGCCAGCAGTGACCGAGGACAGGGAGCGCCCTACGAGCAGTACTTC. The chain employs TRBV6-1 and TRBJ2-7; TRBD1 aligns across 8 bases. Germline V gene data show CDR1 as MNHNS and CDR2 as SASEGT. V lost 3 bases to trimming and J lost 2 bases; unmatched junction nucleotides: 9. This CDR3 comprises 16 residues.